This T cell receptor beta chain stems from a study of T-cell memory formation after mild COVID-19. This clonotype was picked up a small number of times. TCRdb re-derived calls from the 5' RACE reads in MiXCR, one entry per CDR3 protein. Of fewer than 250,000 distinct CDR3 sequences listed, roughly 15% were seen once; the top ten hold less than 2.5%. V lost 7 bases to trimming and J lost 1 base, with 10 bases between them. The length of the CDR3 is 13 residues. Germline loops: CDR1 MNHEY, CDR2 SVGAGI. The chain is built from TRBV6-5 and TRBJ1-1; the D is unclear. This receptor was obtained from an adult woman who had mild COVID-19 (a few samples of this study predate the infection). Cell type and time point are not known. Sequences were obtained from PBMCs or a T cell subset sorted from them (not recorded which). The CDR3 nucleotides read TGTGCCAGCAAAGCAGGACCGAACACTGAAGCTTTCTTT. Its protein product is CASKAGPNTEAFF.